This record looks at one T cell receptor (beta chain) sequence and its context. Its specificity is not known. The data were obtained in a study of beta chain features in type 1 diabetes. Broader study findings: TCRB repertoires of naive, central memory and Treg cells appeared more similar among patients than among healthy donors. Among all four CD4+ subsets, Type 1 diabetes patients had TCRB CDR3s that were moderately but significantly shorter.

Expressed TCRB transcripts were sequenced, since all the RNA that had been isolated was reverse transcribed. Profiled with immunoSEQ multiplex PCR; TCRdb holds only in-frame clones, not every one. The data show 300,000 to 400,000 clones, 9.3% seen once. The receptor comes from a man in his thirties or forties with type 1 diabetes. Input material: central memory CD4+ T cells from blood.

The CDR3 here is CASRDASGGDGYTF. CDR3 coding DNA: TGTGCCAGCAGGGACGCCTCAGGGGGCGATGGCTACACCTTC. The J gene is TRBJ1-2, the V gene TRBV2; TRBD1 aligns across 8 bases. V shed 6 bases and J 6 bases; nucleotides not matched to a gene: 9. The CDR3 has 14 residues. CDR1 SNHLY and CDR2 FYNNEI come from the germline V gene.